This is a list of T cell receptor beta chains from one sample in a study of a mutant IDH1 vaccine in newly diagnosed glioma. Data came from immunoSEQ multiplex PCR; TCRdb stores just in-frame clones and leaves some out. The sample has tens of thousands of clones; 75% to 85% are singletons. Antigens for these TCRs are unknown. The source material was PBMCs, sampled from a glioma patient whose treatment included an IDH1 peptide vaccine. The receptors stem from a man aged 35 to 55 with glioma. CDR3s include the opening cysteine and the closing phenylalanine or tryptophan. D genes are given only for firm matches. Part of the rows lack a size; the others show once, few, many or a class for expanded clones.

.	TRBV18	TRBJ1-5	.	CASSLGTPQGGNQPQHF	TGTGCCAGCTCACTGGGGACTCCCCAAGGGGGCAATCAGCCCCAGCATTTT
.	TRBV2	TRBJ2-1	TRBD2	CASSEEDGTSHEQFF	TGTGCCAGCAGTGAAGAAGATGGGACTAGTCATGAGCAGTTCTTC
.	TRBV11-3	TRBJ2-3	.	CASSAAGALQYF	TGTGCCAGCAGCGCCGCAGGGGCTTTGCAGTATTTT
few	TRBV6-1	TRBJ2-3	.	CASSDWWTRMGTDTQYF	TGTGCCAGCAGTGACTGGTGGACAAGGATGGGCACAGATACGCAGTATTTT
.	TRBV19	TRBJ2-3	.	CASSTTGRTDTQYF	TGTGCCAGTAGTACTACAGGGCGCACAGATACGCAGTATTTT
.	TRBV28	TRBJ1-1	.	CASSLLPPLNTEAFF	TGTGCCAGCAGTTTACTGCCTCCTTTGAACACTGAAGCTTTCTTT
.	TRBV4-1	TRBJ1-1	.	CASSQAVWGMNTEAFF	TGCGCCAGCAGCCAAGCAGTCTGGGGGATGAACACTGAAGCTTTCTTT
once	TRBV5-1	TRBJ2-7	TRBD2	CASKPWTSGAYEQYF	TGCGCCAGCAAGCCCTGGACTAGCGGCGCCTACGAGCAGTACTTC
.	TRBV12-5	TRBJ1-1	TRBD1	CASGLAPGQRYTEAFF	TGTGCTAGTGGTTTGGCCCCGGGACAGCGATACACTGAAGCTTTCTTT
.	TRBV29-1	TRBJ2-3	.	CSVEEPGRRTGTDTQYF	TGCAGCGTTGAAGAACCGGGACGGAGGACTGGGACAGATACGCAGTATTTT
.	TRBV7-6	TRBJ2-1	.	CASSLVTGNDNEQFF	TGTGCCAGCAGCTTGGTTACCGGGAATGACAATGAGCAGTTCTTC
few	TRBV7-9	TRBJ1-2	.	CASSPQRDGYGYTF	TGTGCCAGCAGCCCCCAACGGGACGGATATGGCTACACCTTC
.	TRBV11-3	TRBJ1-1	.	CASSFLGAEAFF	TGTGCCAGCAGCTTTTTAGGAGCTGAAGCTTTCTTT
.	TRBV7-9	TRBJ1-3	.	CASSFGDGGNTIYF	TGTGCCAGCAGCTTTGGGGACGGTGGAAACACCATATATTTT
.	TRBV10-1	TRBJ2-3	TRBD1	CASSERQGTTADTDTQYF	TGCGCCAGCAGCGAGCGACAGGGCACTACTGCGGACACAGATACGCAGTATTTT
medium-sized	TRBV11-2	TRBJ2-7	TRBD1	CASSPQGAGEQYF	TGTGCCAGCAGCCCACAGGGGGCGGGAGAGCAGTACTTC
.	TRBV28	TRBJ2-3	TRBD1	CASRAPGQGSDTQYF	TGTGCCAGCAGGGCACCGGGACAGGGATCAGATACGCAGTATTTT
.	TRBV7-7	TRBJ2-2	.	CASSVGRTGELFF	TGTGCCAGCAGCGTGGGGCGCACCGGGGAGCTGTTTTTT
few	TRBV15	TRBJ1-4	.	CATKAGATNEKLFF	TGTGCCACTAAGGCCGGGGCAACTAATGAAAAACTGTTTTTT
few	TRBV13	TRBJ2-1	.	CASALNTVYNEQFF	TGTGCCAGTGCCCTTAACACAGTCTACAATGAGCAGTTCTTC
.	TRBV7-9	TRBJ1-2	.	CASSPDSNYGYTF	TGTGCCAGCAGCCCGGACAGTAACTATGGCTACACCTTC
.	TRBV5-1	TRBJ1-1	.	CASSLGESTEAFF	TGCGCCAGCAGCTTGGGGGAATCCACTGAAGCTTTCTTT
.	TRBV27	TRBJ2-5	.	CASSWGSQETQYF	TGTGCCAGCAGTTGGGGCAGCCAAGAGACCCAGTACTTC
.	TRBV7-8	TRBJ2-1	TRBD2	CASTNLAGVDEQFF	TGTGCCAGCACCAATCTAGCGGGAGTAGATGAGCAGTTCTTC
.	TRBV5-1	TRBJ2-4	.	CASSFGDIQYF	TGCGCCAGCAGCTTTGGGGACATTCAGTACTTC
.	TRBV19	TRBJ1-4	TRBD1	CASSPGQDRATNEKLFF	TGTGCCAGTAGTCCCGGACAGGATCGGGCAACTAATGAAAAACTGTTTTTT
.	TRBV28	TRBJ1-2	.	CASSSPYYGYTF	TGTGCCAGCAGTAGCCCGTACTATGGCTACACCTTC
once	TRBV19	TRBJ1-5	.	CASSIVVNQPQHF	TGTGCCAGTAGTATAGTGGTGAATCAGCCCCAGCATTTT
medium-sized	TRBV7-9	TRBJ1-1	.	CASSLAVVKGDDEAFF	TGTGCCAGCAGCTTAGCGGTCGTGAAGGGGGACGATGAAGCTTTCTTT
.	TRBV2	TRBJ2-1	TRBD2	CASSRLAGGQSYNEQFF	TGTGCCAGCAGCAGACTAGCGGGAGGGCAGTCGTACAATGAGCAGTTCTTC
once	TRBV19	TRBJ2-3	TRBD2	CASSIVAGRTDTQYF	TGTGCCAGTAGTATAGTAGCGGGAAGGACAGATACGCAGTATTTT
.	TRBV7-2	TRBJ2-2	.	CASSPNWGSTGELFF	TGTGCCAGCAGCCCAAATTGGGGGTCCACTGGGGAGCTGTTTTTT
.	TRBV5-1	TRBJ2-7	.	CASSLGAGGPYEQYF	TGCGCCAGCAGCTTGGGGGCCGGGGGCCCGTACGAGCAGTACTTC
.	TRBV6-4	TRBJ2-1	.	CASSDWAGGKTEQFF	TGTGCCAGCAGTGACTGGGCTGGGGGGAAGACTGAGCAGTTCTTC
.	TRBV6-5	TRBJ1-1	.	CASSYSTRGGTEAFF	TGTGCCAGCAGTTACTCGACCAGGGGAGGCACTGAAGCTTTCTTT
few	TRBV6-6	TRBJ1-5	.	CASIGINSNQPQHF	TGTGCCAGTATTGGCATCAATAGCAATCAGCCCCAGCATTTT
.	TRBV7-9	TRBJ1-1	TRBD1	CASSFQGDTEAFF	TGTGCCAGCAGCTTCCAGGGGGACACTGAAGCTTTCTTT
.	TRBV11-3	TRBJ1-1	.	CASSLGPGAFF	TGTGCCAGCAGCTTAGGACCCGGGGCTTTCTTT
.	TRBV9	TRBJ1-1	.	CASSAGTYTEAFF	TGTGCCAGCAGCGCCGGGACTTACACTGAAGCTTTCTTT
once	TRBV30	TRBJ1-1	.	CAWTGGRKNTEAFF	TGTGCCTGGACGGGGGGGCGTAAGAACACTGAAGCTTTCTTT
once	TRBV7-8	TRBJ1-6	.	CASSLGGRSYNSPLHF	TGTGCCAGCAGCCTCGGGGGACGCTCCTATAATTCACCCCTCCACTTT
.	TRBV29-1	TRBJ1-1	.	CSGSDGGEAFF	TGCAGCGGGAGTGACGGGGGTGAAGCTTTCTTT
.	TRBV10-2	TRBJ1-3	TRBD1	CASSESRDRGNTIYF	TGCGCCAGCAGTGAGTCGAGGGACAGGGGAAACACCATATATTTT
.	TRBV10-3	TRBJ2-1	TRBD2	CAIGGEGAIEQFF	TGTGCCATCGGGGGGGAGGGAGCCATTGAGCAGTTCTTC
.	TRBV16	TRBJ1-1	.	CASSQSVTSNTEAFF	TGTGCCAGCAGCCAATCAGTGACGTCTAACACTGAAGCTTTCTTT
.	TRBV7-2	TRBJ2-1	TRBD1	CASSLQGAGQFF	TGTGCCAGCAGCCTACAGGGGGCTGGGCAGTTCTTC
.	TRBV11-2	TRBJ2-3	.	CASSFFGRTTDTQYF	TGTGCCAGCAGCTTTTTTGGCAGAACCACAGATACGCAGTATTTT
.	TRBV11-2	TRBJ2-2	.	CASQGNTGELFF	TGTGCCAGCCAAGGGAACACCGGGGAGCTGTTTTTT
.	TRBV19	TRBJ2-2	TRBD1	CASSTRQGGNGNTGELFF	TGTGCCAGTAGTACGCGACAGGGGGGCAATGGGAACACCGGGGAGCTGTTTTTT
.	TRBV19	TRBJ2-3	TRBD2	CASSIDAGGVTDTQYF	TGTGCCAGTAGTATAGATGCGGGAGGGGTCACAGATACGCAGTATTTT
.	TRBV11-2	TRBJ2-1	TRBD2	CASSLISGSGNEQFF	TGTGCCAGCAGCTTAATTAGCGGGAGCGGTAATGAGCAGTTCTTC
.	TRBV7-9	TRBJ1-1	TRBD1	CASSFDRVATEAFF	TGTGCCAGCAGTTTCGACAGGGTGGCCACTGAAGCTTTCTTT
.	TRBV19	TRBJ1-5	TRBD1	CASQGQGGQPQHF	TGTGCCAGTCAGGGACAGGGAGGGCAGCCCCAGCATTTT
.	TRBV7-2	TRBJ2-2	TRBD1	CASSTNRGPDTGELFF	TGTGCCAGCAGCACCAACAGGGGGCCTGACACCGGGGAGCTGTTTTTT
.	TRBV2	TRBJ1-1	.	CASRGQELNTEAFF	TGTGCCAGCAGGGGGCAAGAGTTGAACACTGAAGCTTTCTTT
.	TRBV27	TRBJ2-1	.	CASSRGGQSYNEQFF	TGTGCCAGCAGCCGAGGGGGGCAGTCCTACAATGAGCAGTTCTTC
.	TRBV7-2	TRBJ1-4	.	CASSFRRNGEKLFF	TGTGCCAGCAGCTTTCGGCGAAACGGTGAAAAACTGTTTTTT
.	TRBV30	TRBJ1-1	.	CAWSAIHTEAFF	TGTGCCTGGAGTGCGATTCACACTGAAGCTTTCTTT
medium-sized	TRBV7-2	TRBJ1-2	.	CASSLGARSDGYTF	TGTGCCAGCAGCTTAGGGGCCCGCTCGGATGGCTACACCTTC